Presented here are 15 T cell receptor beta chains from one specimen sequenced in a study of beta chain features in type 1 diabetes. All of the isolated RNA was reverse transcribed, so expressed TCRB transcripts were sequenced. The table came from immunoSEQ multiplex PCR; TCRdb's copy has only in-frame clones and leaves some out. The sample contains around 430,000 clones, approximately 31% of which appear only once. The sequenced material came from naive CD4+ T cells from blood. These receptors all stem from a man aged 18 to 29 in good health.

Comments on this clone: The junction does not match germline at one end; this may be a read error. This chain uses TRBV7-9 with TRBJ2-3; D gene unclear. The CDR3 consists of 16 residues. Germline-derived CDR1 and CDR2 are SEHNR and FQNEAQ (reference sequence). As DNA, the CDR3 is TGTGCCAGCAGCTTGCCTGCGTGGACGGGCACATATACGCAGTATTTT. Amino acid sequence: CASSLPAWTGTYTQYF.

This clone was picked up a small number of times. This chain connects TRBV29-1 to TRBJ1-1; D may be TRBD1 (6 bases). The CDR3 runs 14 residues. From germline, CDR1 is SQVTM and CDR2 ANQGSEA. V was shortened by 0 bases and J by 4 bases, with 12 bases between the two germline ends. CDR3 in DNA: TGCAGCGTTGAAGATCTTAAGGGGGGCACTGAAGCTTTCTTT. It yields the protein CSVEDLKGGTEAFF. Combining the CDR3 with reference TRBV29-1 and TRBJ1-1 gives the whole variable domain SAVISQKPSRDICQRGTSLTIQCQVDSQVTMMFWYRQQPGQSLTLIATANQGSEATYESGFVIDKFPISRPNLTFSTLTVSNMSPEDSSIYLCSVEDLKGGTEAFFGQGTRLTVV.

The chain links TRBV7-6 to TRBJ2-5, with 11 positions matching TRBD1. This CDR3 is built from 15 residues. Germline assignment: CDR1 SGHVS and CDR2 FNYEAQ. Trimming took 0 bases from V and 6 from J; bases not matched to a gene: 3. CDR3 residues: CASSLAGQGVKTQYF. DNA of the CDR3: TGTGCCAGCAGCTTAGCGGGACAGGGGGTGAAGACCCAGTACTTC.

The chain has TRBV11-1 and TRBJ2-7, with TRBD2 matching 9 bases. Germline assignment: CDR1 SGHAT and CDR2 FQDESV (reference sequence). The J segment lost 2 bases and the V segment lost 5 bases, leaving 7 bases of the junction unmatched. The CDR3 runs 15 residues. CDR3 bases: TGTGCCAGCAGCACCCGACTAGCGGTAGCCTACGAGCAGTACTTC. Translated: CASSTRLAVAYEQYF. The variable domain in full, completed from reference TRBV11-1 and TRBJ2-7, reads EAEVAQSPRYKITEKSQAVAFWCDPISGHATLYWYRQILGQGPELLVQFQDESVVDDSQLPKDRFSAERLKGVDSTLKIQPAELGDSAMYLCASSTRLAVAYEQYFGPGTRLTVT.

This clone appeared a few times. J is TRBJ2-7 and V is TRBV4-1; D is uncertain. Germline loops: CDR1 MGHRA, CDR2 YSYEKL. V lost 3 bases, J lost 0 bases, and 12 bases lay in between. The CDR3 length is 15 residues. This chain's CDR3 is CASSQRTGSSYEQYF. The CDR3 bases are TGCGCCAGCAGCCAGCGGACCGGTAGCTCCTACGAGCAGTACTTC.

The V gene is TRBV5-1, the J gene TRBJ2-3; 12 nucleotides align to TRBD2. Germline CDR1 and CDR2: SGHRS and YFSETQ. This CDR3 has 15 amino acids. J lost 4 bases, V lost 2 bases, and 2 bases had no gene match. The DNA for the CDR3 is TGCGCCAGCAGCTTCCTAGCGGGAGGGCCAGATACGCAGTATTTT. Encoded protein: CASSFLAGGPDTQYF.

The V call is TRBV25-1, the J call TRBJ2-7; the D is unclear. Germline CDR1 MGHDK, CDR2 SYGVNS. This CDR3 spans 13 amino acids. V was clipped by 0 bases and J by 5 bases, with 8 bases between them. CDR3 sequence: CASSEYRANEQYF. The CDR3 nucleotides read TGTGCCAGCAGTGAATACCGGGCCAACGAGCAGTACTTC.

The chain has TRBV19 and TRBJ2-1, with no clear D. The CDR3 consists of 11 residues. The germline V gene encodes CDR1 LNHDA and CDR2 SQIVND (reference sequence). V was trimmed by 1 base and J by 15 bases, leaving 10 bases between them. The CDR3 nucleotides are TGTGCCAGTAGTATAGCTACCACGGCGTTCTTC. Residues: CASSIATTAFF.

The CDR3 bases are TGTGCCAGTAGTTTCCGACAGGACTACAATGAGCAGTTCTTC. Translated, it gives CASSFRQDYNEQFF. The V and J genes are TRBV19 and TRBJ2-1, with D possibly being TRBD1 (6 bases). V dropped 5 bases and J dropped 3 bases, with 11 bases sitting between them. Germline CDR1 reads LNHDA; CDR2 reads SQIVND (reference sequence). This CDR3 has 14 amino acids.

In its sample, this clone was seen a few times. The J gene is TRBJ2-5, the V gene TRBV7-9; 12 bases map to TRBD2. The length of the CDR3 is 16 residues. The germline V gene has CDR1 SEHNR and CDR2 FQNEAQ (reference sequence). With V trimmed by 3 bases and J by 2 bases, 4 bases remained unmatched. CDR3 coding DNA: TGTGCCAGCAGCTTCACTAGCGGGAGGATACAAGAGACCCAGTACTTC. It yields the protein CASSFTSGRIQETQYF. Full variable domain (remainder filled in from reference TRBV7-9 and TRBJ2-5): DTGVSQNPRHKITKRGQNVTFRCDPISEHNRLYWYRQTLGQGPEFLTYFQNEAQLEKSRLLSDRFSAERPKGSFSTLEIQRTEQGDSAMYLCASSFTSGRIQETQYFGPGTRLLVL.

This clone has more than one count but fewer than ten. V is TRBV5-4 and J is TRBJ1-1; TRBD1 matches 9 bases. Germline CDR1 is SGHNT and CDR2 is YYREEE (reference sequence). After removal of 3 bases from V and 6 bases from J, the junction contained 6 bases not matched to a gene. The CDR3 loop spans 14 amino acids. The CDR3 DNA reads TGTGCCAGCAGCTGGAACCGGGACAGGGCTGAAGCTTTCTTT. This translates into CASSWNRDRAEAFF.

The V call is TRBV10-3, the J call TRBJ1-5; 9 nucleotides align to TRBD1. Germline CDR1 and CDR2: ENHRY and SYGVKD. V lost 3 bases and J lost 5; bases outside the gene matches: 5. This CDR3 comprises 15 residues. This CDR3 is CAISDLDRGHQPQHF. CDR3 sequence (DNA): TGTGCCATCAGTGATTTGGACAGGGGCCATCAGCCCCAGCATTTT.

The chain joins TRBV28 to TRBJ1-2; D might be TRBD1 (5 bases). This CDR3 is 13 amino acids long. Trimming cost V 6 bases and J 1 base, with 9 bases left between them. In germline, CDR1 is MDHEN, CDR2 SYDVKM. The CDR3 nucleotides are TGTGCCAGCAGCCGTAGGGGTAACTATGGCTACACCTTC. The encoded protein is CASSRRGNYGYTF.

The V gene is TRBV7-9, the J gene TRBJ2-1; the D gene is possibly TRBD2 (5 bases). Germline V gives CDR1 SEHNR, CDR2 FQNEAQ (reference sequence). This CDR3 spans 14 amino acids. V was clipped by 1 base and J by 7 bases, with 11 bases between them. CDR3 in DNA: TGTGCCAGCAGCTTAGTTGCGGGTCATAATGAGCAGTTCTTC. Residues: CASSLVAGHNEQFF.

This clone is a singleton in its sample. The J gene is TRBJ2-1, the V gene TRBV30, with D uncertain. Germline loops: CDR1 GTSNPN, CDR2 SVGIG (reference sequence). CDR3 size: 13 residues. V was trimmed by 3 bases and J by 8 bases, leaving 14 bases between them. In DNA, the CDR3 is TGTGCCTGGAGCATAAATGAGTCGGATGAGCAGTTCTTC. Its translation is CAWSINESDEQFF.